The next 2 T cell receptor beta chains were all read from a single sample in a study of shared clonotypes between healthy human individuals (dated by TCRdb to 2018 to 2020). Preparation of the library involved the immunoSEQ multiplex PCR assay. TCRdb mirrors the immuneACCESS table, restricted to in-frame sequences. Some clones are absent from its copies; in checked studies, under half trace to an unresolved V gene, and the reason for the others is unknown. This sample comprises 950,000 to 1,200,000 clones, 60% to 85% of them detected only once. 0.7% to 0.95% of the sample is held by the ten biggest clonotypes. The sample consisted of memory CD4+ T cells from PBMCs. In the paper's terms, the cell subset or site label means: CD45RA-negative fraction. The receptors come from a man aged 18 to 30 in good health. Some clones in this sample may be carry-over from other donors' samples.

This chain joins TRBV30 and TRBJ1-3, with D uncertain. Per germline, CDR1 GTSNPN and CDR2 SVGIG (reference sequence). Deletions cut 3 bases from V and 0 bases from J, with 12 bases between. This CDR3 contains 15 residues. In DNA, the CDR3 is TGTGCCTGGAGGCCCACTGCATACTCTGGAAACACCATATATTTT. This sequence encodes CAWRPTAYSGNTIYF.

The chain recombines TRBV30 with TRBJ2-5; weak D call: TRBD2 (7 bases). This CDR3 spans 14 amino acids. Per germline, CDR1 GTSNPN and CDR2 SVGIG (reference sequence). Between the trimmed V and J ends, which lost 1 base and 5 bases, there was a span of 14 bases. The CDR3 DNA reads TGTGCCTGGAGTGGACAAGGGGGGGTGGAGACCCAGTACTTC. As protein: CAWSGQGGVETQYF.